A single sample gave rise to the 23 T cell receptor beta chains below, sequenced in a study of low-dose radiotherapy and immunotherapy resistance in tumors. TRAV- and TRBV-specific primers, spanning alpha and beta chains, primed first-strand cDNA. Amplification of TCRs used a constant-region primer and V-primer adapter for around 20 PCR cycles. TCRdb ran MiXCR on the reads and lists one entry per CDR3 protein. This table holds about 7,200 distinct CDR3 sequences, 53% found once. Receptor source: a human donor with advanced metastatic prostate, ovarian, gallbladder or colorectal cancer (not recorded which). This table probably holds off-target reads from a library built for another chain.

CDR3 sequence: CASSQDGLAGDIGQFF. The CDR3 DNA is TGTGCCAGCAGCCAAGACGGACTAGCGGGGGACATTGGGCAGTTCTTC. J is TRBJ2-1 and V is TRBV3-1; 13 bases are shared with TRBD2. With V trimmed by 0 bases and J by 12 bases, 8 bases remained unmatched. CDR3 length: 16 amino acids. The V gene's germline CDR1 is LGHDT and CDR2 YNNKEL (reference sequence).

The CDR3 nucleotides read TGTGCCAGCAGTGGGGACAGAGAGACCCAGTACTTC. It codes for CASSGDRETQYF. This rearrangement joins TRBV6-1 to TRBJ2-5; the match to TRBD1 covers 7 bases. Germline V CDR1 and CDR2: MNHNS, SASEGT. J lost 4 bases, V lost 4 bases, and 0 bases had no gene match. The CDR3 spans 12 residues.

The rearrangement uses TRBV14 and TRBJ2-6, with D possibly matching TRBD1 (6 bases). Trimming removed 0 bases at V and 6 bases at J, with 9 bases between. Germline assignment: CDR1 SGHDN and CDR2 FVKESK. CDR3 length: 15 amino acids. CDR3: CASSQETGKANVLTF. The CDR3 DNA sequence: TGTGCCAGCAGCCAAGAAACAGGGAAGGCCAACGTCCTGACTTTC.

This clonotype was found a few times. V gene TRBV5-4 combines with J gene TRBJ2-7; D tentatively reads TRBD1 or TRBD2 (5 bases each). From germline, CDR1 is SGHNT and CDR2 YYREEE (reference sequence). This CDR3 has 14 amino acids. V dropped 4 bases and J dropped 7 bases, with 18 bases sitting between them. CDR3 loop: CASSVEGTIREQYF. As DNA, the CDR3 is TGTGCCAGCAGCGTTGAAGGGACGATACGAGAGCAGTACTTC. The whole variable domain, remainder taken from reference TRBV5-4 and TRBJ2-7, is ETGVTQSPTHLIKTRGQQVTLRCSSQSGHNTVSWYQQALGQGPQFIFQYYREEENGRGNFPPRFSGLQFPNYSSELNVNALELDDSALYLCASSVEGTIREQYFGPGTRLTVT.

This clonotype was seen more than once but under ten times. The chain joins TRBV5-1 to TRBJ2-3; D not certain. The CDR3 runs 11 residues. Trimming took off 4 bases at V and 5 bases at J, with 5 bases between the two ends. The germline V gene encodes CDR1 SGHRS and CDR2 YFSETQ. The DNA for the CDR3 is TGCGCCAGCAGCCCGGGAGATACGCAGTATTTT. Translation gives CASSPGDTQYF.

This clonotype came up a few times. The chain carries TRBV12-3 or TRBV12-4 and TRBJ2-3; 9 nucleotides line up with TRBD2. The CDR3 is 17 amino acids. Losses at the gene ends were 5 bases for V and 2 bases for J; bases not matched to a gene: 11. The CDR3 nucleotides read TGTGCCAGCAGTAAGAGGCCCGCGGGAGGGCCCACAGATACGCAGTATTTT. This encodes CASSKRPAGGPTDTQYF.

In the case of this clonotype: An end of the junction does not agree with germline; a read error may underlie this. The chain links TRBV7-8 to TRBJ1-1; 7 bases line up with TRBD1. The V gene's germline CDR1 is SGHVS and CDR2 FQNEAQ. The CDR3 loop spans 13 amino acids. The CDR3 spells CASGLGTANEAFF. In DNA, the CDR3 is TGTGCCAGCGGCTTGGGGACAGCGAATGAAGCTTTCTTT.

This clonotype was found a few times. The rearrangement links TRBV5-1 to TRBJ2-1, with 10 nucleotides matching TRBD2. CDR1 and CDR2 (germline): SGHRS, YFSETQ. V was clipped by 0 bases and J by 8 bases; unmatched bases: 5. The CDR3 sequence is 15 residues long. CDR3 residues: CASSLALAGKDEQFF. The CDR3 nucleotides are TGCGCCAGCAGCTTGGCACTAGCGGGGAAGGATGAGCAGTTCTTC.

This chain connects TRBV12-3 or TRBV12-4 to TRBJ1-2; tentative D call: TRBD1 (6 bases). This CDR3 is 14 amino acids long. The V end lost 10 bases, the J end lost 4 bases, and 19 bases lay between the germline ends. The CDR3 spells CAIRSDTGTYGYTF. In DNA, the CDR3 is TGTGCCATCCGTTCGGATACAGGGACCTATGGCTACACCTTC.

V is TRBV18 and J is TRBJ2-5; D remains ambiguous. The germline CDR1 and CDR2 sequences are KGHSH and LQKENI. The V end was cut by 2 bases, the J end by 2 bases, with 6 bases between. The CDR3 runs to 13 residues. The CDR3 DNA reads TGTGCCAGCTCACCAGGGGTGCAAGAGACCCAGTACTTC. It codes for CASSPGVQETQYF.

The rearrangement uses TRBV5-5 and TRBJ2-1; D gene unclear. Germline assignment: CDR1 SGHKS and CDR2 YYEKEE (reference sequence). The CDR3 contains 16 residues. V was clipped by 3 bases and J by 0 bases, with 13 bases between them. In DNA form, the CDR3 reads TGTGCCAGCAGCTCTACGCTTCCGAGCTCCTACAATGAGCAGTTCTTC. Amino acid sequence: CASSSTLPSSYNEQFF.

This clonotype was observed a few times. V gene TRBV5-4 combines with J gene TRBJ2-5; no reliable D call. Between the trimmed V and J ends, which lost 4 bases and 4 bases, there was a span of 5 bases. The CDR3 consists of 11 residues. Germline lookup yields CDR1 SGHNT and CDR2 YYREEE (reference sequence). The CDR3 DNA is TGTGCCAGCAGCCCGGGAGAGACCCAGTACTTC. It codes for CASSPGETQYF.

This clonotype was recorded once. This chain uses TRBV20-1 with TRBJ2-7, with 7 bases matching TRBD2. J lost 7 bases, V lost 3 bases, and 9 bases had no gene match. This CDR3 is 13 amino acids long. Germline V gene sequence: CDR1 DFQATT, CDR2 SNEGSKA (reference sequence). CDR3: CSARGSGVWEQYF. The CDR3 bases are TGCAGTGCTAGGGGCAGCGGGGTCTGGGAGCAGTACTTC.

The V and J genes are TRBV9 and TRBJ1-5; D remains ambiguous. Per the germline V gene, CDR1 is SGDLS and CDR2 is YYNGEE. The CDR3 covers 13 residues. Trimming cost V 4 bases and J 6 bases, with 11 bases left between them. CDR3 nucleotide sequence: TGTGCCAGCAGCCCCGGAGGAATTCAGCCCCAGCATTTT. Protein: CASSPGGIQPQHF.

There are a few counts of this clonotype. The chain recombines TRBV19 with TRBJ1-6; D unclear. Germline CDR1 is LNHDA and CDR2 is SQIVND (reference sequence). The CDR3 covers 14 residues. Trimming cost V 5 bases and J 5 bases, with 10 bases left between them. CDR3 nucleotide sequence: TGTGCCAGTAGTCAACAGACGAATAATTCACCCCTCCACTTT. Its protein is CASSQQTNNSPLHF.

The chain couples TRBV7-3 to TRBJ2-7; D might be TRBD1 (7 bases). Trimming left V 2 bases short and J 1 base short, with 12 bases between. Germline CDR1 SGHTA, CDR2 FQGTGA. The CDR3 loop spans 15 amino acids. The CDR3 DNA is TGTGCCAGCAGCTTAGAGCCAGGGGGGTCCTACGAGCAGTACTTC. Translation gives CASSLEPGGSYEQYF.

The chain is built from TRBV7-9 and TRBJ2-2, with 10 bases aligning to TRBD1. V shed 5 bases and J 7 bases; nucleotides not matched to a gene: 4. This CDR3 contains 14 residues. The germline V gene has CDR1 SEHNR and CDR2 FQNEAQ (reference sequence). The CDR3 region has the DNA TGTGCCAGCAGCCCGGGACAGGGGTTCGGGGAGCTGTTTTTT. Protein: CASSPGQGFGELFF.

In the case of this clonotype: Germline and junction disagree at one end, which may indicate a read error. Written as DNA, the CDR3 is TGTGCCAGCAGCTTTTTCTCGCAAGAGCAGTACTTC. It is translated as CASSFFSQEQYF. The J gene is TRBJ2-7, the V gene TRBV5-3; D gene ambiguous. TRBV5-3 is known as an ORF, though its function is uncertain. There are 12 residues in the CDR3.

The chain uses TRBV5-1 and TRBJ2-3; possible D gene TRBD2, 6 bases. Trimming removed 4 bases at V and 0 bases at J, with 9 bases between. CDR1 SGHRS and CDR2 YFSETQ come from the germline V gene. The CDR3 is 14 amino acids. CDR3 sequence (DNA): TGCGCCAGCAGCCCGGAGGGCAGCACAGATACGCAGTATTTT. Translated, it gives CASSPEGSTDTQYF.

This clonotype appeared a few times. J is TRBJ1-1 and V is TRBV2; D call uncertain. Trimming left V 2 bases short and J 9 bases short, with 10 bases between. The length of the CDR3 is 12 residues. The germline V gene has CDR1 SNHLY and CDR2 FYNNEI. DNA for the CDR3: TGTGCCAGCAGTGAAAGTCAGCTCAAAGCTTTCTTT. This encodes CASSESQLKAFF. The whole variable domain, filled in from reference TRBV2 and TRBJ1-1, reads EPEVTQTPSHQVTQMGQEVILRCVPISNHLYFYWYRQILGQKVEFLVSFYNNEISEKSEIFDDQFSVERPDGSNFTLKIRSTKLEDSAMYFCASSESQLKAFFGQGTRLTVV.

This sequence joins TRBV13 and TRBJ1-1; D perhaps matches TRBD1 (5 bases). The germline gives CDR1 PRHDT, CDR2 FYEKMQ (reference sequence). CDR3 length: 14 residues. Trimming cost V 5 bases and J 1 base, with 11 bases left between them. CDR3 nucleotides: TGTGCCAGCAGCCCCGGACAAACGAACACTGAAGCTTTCTTT. Its translation: CASSPGQTNTEAFF.

This clonotype came up a few times. This sequence joins TRBV5-1 and TRBJ2-3, with a tentative D call TRBD2 (5 bases). V was shortened by 5 bases and J by 0 bases, with 10 bases between the two germline ends. Germline V CDR1 and CDR2: SGHRS, YFSETQ. The CDR3 totals 14 residues. The CDR3 DNA follows: TGCGCCAGCAGTAGGGCGGGCAGCACAGATACGCAGTATTTT. Its protein product is CASSRAGSTDTQYF.

The V and J genes are TRBV5-1 and TRBJ2-7; the D call may be TRBD1 or TRBD2 (6 bases each). Germline CDR1 SGHRS, CDR2 YFSETQ. The CDR3 sequence is 11 residues long. V lost 5 bases and J 7 bases, leaving 10 bases between the germline ends. Written as DNA, the CDR3 is TGCGCCAGCAGAGGAGGGGGTGAGCAGTACTTC. It translates to CASRGGGEQYF.